This T cell receptor (beta chain) came from a study of T cell responses to AZD1222 COVID-19 vaccine. TCRdb keeps only in-frame clones here, not all; method: immunoSEQ multiplex PCR. The table records about 92,000 clones, about nine tenths of them present only once. Whole-study results and caveats: At study baseline, merely six AZD1222 recipients were seropositive. Repertoires in all cases were sampled only once the peak T cell response had passed.

This clone is medium-sized (0.01 to 0.1%). The antigen is undetermined. The material was peripheral blood, obtained on day 0 of AZD1222 vaccination. This sequence originates from an adult in good health.

DNA of the CDR3: TGTGCCAGCAGAAGACAGGGGGCGAGGAATCAGCCCCAGCATTTT. This translates into CASRRQGARNQPQHF. The J gene is TRBJ1-5, the V gene TRBV27, with TRBD1 matching 10 bases. The ends lost 6 bases at V and 4 bases at J; junction bases unmatched: 6. CDR1 is MNHEY, CDR2 SMNVEV, per germline (reference sequence). The CDR3 runs to 15 residues.